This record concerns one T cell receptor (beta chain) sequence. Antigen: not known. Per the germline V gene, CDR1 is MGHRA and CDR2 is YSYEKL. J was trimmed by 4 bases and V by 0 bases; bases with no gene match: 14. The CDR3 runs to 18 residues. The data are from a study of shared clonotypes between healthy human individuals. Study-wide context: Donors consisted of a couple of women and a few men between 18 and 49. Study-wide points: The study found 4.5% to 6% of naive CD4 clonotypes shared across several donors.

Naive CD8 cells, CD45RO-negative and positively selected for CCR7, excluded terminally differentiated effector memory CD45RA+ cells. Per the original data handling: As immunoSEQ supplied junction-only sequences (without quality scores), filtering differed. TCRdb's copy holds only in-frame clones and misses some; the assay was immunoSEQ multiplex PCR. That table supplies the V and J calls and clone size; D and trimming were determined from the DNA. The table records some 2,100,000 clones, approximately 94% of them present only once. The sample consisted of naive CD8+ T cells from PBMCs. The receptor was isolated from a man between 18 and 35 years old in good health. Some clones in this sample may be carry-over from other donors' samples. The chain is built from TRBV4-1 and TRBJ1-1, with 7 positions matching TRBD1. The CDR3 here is CASSQDARDRARGTEAFF. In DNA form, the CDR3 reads TGCGCCAGCAGCCAAGACGCCCGTGACAGGGCTAGGGGCACTGAAGCTTTCTTT.